Each of the 18 T cell receptor beta chains below was sequenced from the same sample in a study of T cell repertoires in cytomegalovirus infection. TCRdb reprocessed the reads via MiXCR and lists one record per CDR3 protein. The top ten clones hold about 2.3% of a sample with some 300,000 distinct CDR3 sequences, roughly 9.3% of them seen once. Sequenced sample: PBMCs. The receptors here all came from a human donor in good health (CMV status not recorded). Some clones in this sample may be carry-over from other donors' samples.

This clonotype has at least ten counts. This rearrangement joins TRBV5-1 to TRBJ2-3; D is unresolved. Germline V gene data show CDR1 as SGHRS and CDR2 as YFSETQ. The CDR3 has 13 amino acids. The V and J ends lost 0 bases and 0 bases respectively, with 2 bases between them. The CDR3 here is CASSLASTDTQYF. CDR3 DNA sequence: TGCGCCAGCAGCTTGGCCAGCACAGATACGCAGTATTTT. The full variable domain, rest sourced from reference TRBV5-1 and TRBJ2-3, is KAGVTQTPRYLIKTRGQQVTLSCSPISGHRSVSWYQQTPGQGLQFLFEYFSETQRNKGNFPGRFSGRQFSNSRSEMNVSTLELGDSALYLCASSLASTDTQYFGPGTRLTVL.

Many counts were recorded for this clonotype. V usage is TRBV18 and J usage is TRBJ1-5; TRBD1 might be the D (5 bases). V lost 6 bases, J lost 5 bases, and 17 bases lay in between. Germline V CDR1 and CDR2: KGHSH, LQKENI. CDR3 length equals 15 residues. The CDR3 coding sequence is TGTGCCAGCTCCCGCAACTGGGGGTATGATCAGCCCCAGCATTTT. Protein: CASSRNWGYDQPQHF.

The table lists this clonotype with many counts. This chain uses TRBV7-2 with TRBJ2-1, with 7 bases identical to TRBD1. This CDR3 is built from 17 residues. Looked up from germline, CDR1 is SGHTA and CDR2 is FQGNSA. V shed 6 bases, J shed 0 bases, and the junction held 11 bases outside the gene matches. The CDR3 region is CASRYTRTGSSYNEQFF. The CDR3 DNA follows: TGTGCCAGCAGATACACACGGACAGGTAGCTCCTACAATGAGCAGTTCTTC.

This clonotype was seen repeatedly, ten times or more. The V call is TRBV28, the J call TRBJ1-2; 8 bases line up with TRBD1. This CDR3 spans 16 amino acids. The germline gives CDR1 MDHEN, CDR2 SYDVKM. J lost 6 bases, V lost 6 bases, and 15 bases had no gene match. CDR3 residues: CASRSQEAGGRNGYTF. CDR3 coding DNA: TGTGCCAGCAGGTCCCAAGAGGCAGGGGGCAGGAATGGCTACACCTTC.

The chain's CDR3 is CASSLTLTGNGYTF. The CDR3 region has the DNA TGTGCCAGCAGCCTAACCCTGACAGGGAATGGCTACACCTTC. The chain carries TRBV7-9 and TRBJ1-2, with 7 bases matching TRBD1. V trimming: 5 bases; J trimming: 6 bases; junction bases outside the gene matches: 9. There are 14 residues in the CDR3. CDR1 is SEHNR and CDR2 is FQNEAQ in the germline V gene (reference sequence).

This clonotype appeared many times. The chain uses TRBV5-5 and TRBJ1-1, with D possibly being TRBD1 (5 bases). Trimming removed 4 bases at V and 1 base at J, with 14 bases between. This CDR3 is 15 amino acids long. Germline lookup yields CDR1 SGHKS and CDR2 YYEKEE (reference sequence). The CDR3 loop reads CASSPHGTPNTEAFF. CDR3 coding DNA: TGTGCCAGCAGCCCCCACGGGACTCCGAACACTGAAGCTTTCTTT.

This clonotype was recorded at least ten times. The chain combines TRBV28 with TRBJ2-5; either TRBD1 or TRBD2 may supply D (6 bases each). V shed 8 bases and J shed 3 bases, with 10 bases lying between them. The germline V gene encodes CDR1 MDHEN and CDR2 SYDVKM. The CDR3 extends over 12 amino acids. The CDR3 nucleotides are TGTGCCAGCGGGGGGCACAAAGAGACCCAGTACTTC. Translation: CASGGHKETQYF.

This chain uses TRBV28 with TRBJ2-1; D is possibly TRBD1 (5 bases). V was clipped by 5 bases and J by 2 bases, with 16 bases between them. Germline loops: CDR1 MDHEN, CDR2 SYDVKM. There are 16 residues in the CDR3. The CDR3 DNA sequence: TGTGCCAGCAGTACCCCGGGCAGGGTGCCCTACAATGAGCAGTTCTTC. As protein: CASSTPGRVPYNEQFF.

This clonotype has a count of ten or more. The chain links TRBV6-2 or TRBV6-3 to TRBJ1-6, with 7 nucleotides matching TRBD1. J was trimmed by 6 bases and V by 6 bases; bases with no gene match: 11. Germline loops: CDR1 MNHEY, CDR2 SVGEGT. This CDR3 contains 16 residues. The CDR3 region has the DNA TGTGCCAGCAGCTCTGAGGGGGACAGATTTAATTCACCCCTCCACTTT. Translating gives CASSSEGDRFNSPLHF.

There are many counts of this clonotype. This chain links TRBV19 with TRBJ1-5; no firm D call. V was pared by 7 bases and J by 1 base, with 11 bases between. Germline loops: CDR1 LNHDA, CDR2 SQIVND (reference sequence). This CDR3 contains 14 residues. The chain's CDR3 is CASTTIGSNQPQHF. The DNA of the CDR3 is TGTGCCAGTACTACAATTGGAAGCAATCAGCCCCAGCATTTT.

The gene calls are TRBV5-1 and TRBJ1-6, with D perhaps TRBD1 (6 bases). The CDR3 has 15 residues. V dropped 4 bases and J dropped 10 bases, with 18 bases sitting between them. CDR1 SGHRS and CDR2 YFSETQ come from the germline V gene. The CDR3 is CASSTTGAQGSPLHF. The CDR3 DNA reads TGCGCCAGCAGCACGACAGGCGCCCAGGGGTCACCCCTCCACTTT.

This clonotype was recorded many times. The genes are TRBV9 and TRBJ2-3; tentatively, D is TRBD2 (5 bases). Germline V lookup: CDR1 SGDLS, CDR2 YYNGEE. The ends were cut back, 4 bases at V and 1 base at J, with 13 bases in the middle. CDR3 length: 15 amino acids. The CDR3 loop reads CASSNPNGGTDTQYF. As DNA, the CDR3 is TGTGCCAGCAGCAACCCGAACGGGGGCACAGATACGCAGTATTTT.

This clonotype was detected ten times or more. The rearrangement links TRBV20-1 to TRBJ1-2; maybe TRBD1 (5 bases). Per germline, CDR1 DFQATT and CDR2 SNEGSKA (reference sequence). V shed 3 bases and J shed 5 bases, with 19 bases lying between them. CDR3 length: 15 amino acids. Here the CDR3 DNA reads TGCAGTGCTAGCCCCCCAGCGGGACGGACATATGGCTACACCTTC. This translates into CSASPPAGRTYGYTF.

This clonotype was seen many times. This chain connects TRBV7-2 to TRBJ1-1; no clear D gene. This CDR3 has 15 residues. The germline CDR1 and CDR2 sequences are SGHTA and FQGNSA. The V gene lost 5 bases and the J gene lost 0 bases, with 13 bases spanning the gap. This chain's CDR3 is CASSPTPVLNTEAFF. CDR3 bases: TGTGCCAGCAGCCCCACCCCAGTCTTGAACACTGAAGCTTTCTTT.

This clonotype was counted ten times or more. This sequence joins TRBV11-3 and TRBJ1-1, with a tentative D call TRBD1 (5 bases). The V end lost 5 bases, the J end lost 1 base, and 11 bases lay between the germline ends. Germline CDR1 is SGHNT and CDR2 is YENEEA. CDR3 length equals 14 residues. The CDR3 loop reads CASSKDSPNTEAFF. Here the CDR3 DNA reads TGTGCCAGCAGCAAAGACAGCCCGAACACTGAAGCTTTCTTT.

This clonotype was picked up many times. The CDR3: CASSRAGDTQYF. The CDR3 nucleotides are TGTGCCAGCAGCCGAGCGGGAGATACGCAGTATTTT. The rearrangement uses TRBV5-4 and TRBJ2-3; tentative D call: TRBD2 (6 bases). V shed 4 bases and J shed 5 bases, with 8 bases lying between them. The germline CDR1 and CDR2 sequences are SGHNT and YYREEE (reference sequence). This CDR3 has 12 residues.

Turning to this clonotype: The germline gene is not matched at one end of the junction; a read error may be the cause. This chain uses TRBV28 with TRBJ2-2; TRBD2 aligns across 11 bases. CDR3 length equals 16 residues. CDR1 and CDR2 from the germline V gene are MDHEN and SYDVKM. This CDR3 is CASSPSGLAVPGERFF. CDR3 DNA: TGTGCCAGCAGCCCCTCGGGACTAGCGGTCCCCGGGGAGCGGTTTTTT.

This chain uses TRBV29-1 with TRBJ2-5; D gene uncertain. Germline V lookup: CDR1 SQVTM, CDR2 ANQGSEA. This CDR3 has 13 amino acids. The V gene lost 4 bases and the J gene lost 1 base, with 10 bases spanning the gap. The CDR3 region is CSVGVQLQETQYF. The CDR3 nucleotides read TGCAGCGTTGGGGTTCAACTCCAAGAGACCCAGTACTTC.